These 20 T cell receptor beta chains originate from one sample sequenced in a study of shared clonotypes between healthy human individuals. Generated by immunoSEQ multiplex PCR, the TCRdb table keeps only in-frame clones and is missing some. In the table there are about 490,000 clones, over 60% of which are singletons. The material sequenced was PBMCs. All receptors come from a woman in her thirties or forties in good health. Some clones in this sample may be carry-over from other donors' samples.

V and J are TRBV27 and TRBJ2-1; D gene ambiguous. Between the trimmed V and J ends, which lost 4 bases and 8 bases, there was a span of 12 bases. This CDR3 is 13 amino acids long. In germline, CDR1 is MNHEY, CDR2 SMNVEV (reference sequence). The CDR3 here is CASSSGFWYEQFF. The CDR3 nucleotides are TGTGCCAGCAGTTCGGGCTTTTGGTATGAGCAGTTCTTC.

Only a few counts were recorded for this clone. The genes are TRBV29-1 and TRBJ2-5; D possibly corresponds to TRBD1 (6 bases). The CDR3 extends over 11 amino acids. Trimming took 6 bases from V and 12 from J, leaving 17 bases between them. From germline, CDR1 is SQVTM and CDR2 ANQGSEA. The CDR3 region is CSVRTPRDKYF. As DNA, the CDR3 is TGCAGCGTCCGAACTCCACGGGACAAGTACTTC.

This chain joins TRBV7-9 and TRBJ2-4, with TRBD2 matching 9 bases. With 2 bases clipped from V and 5 bases from J, the junction kept 10 bases outside the gene matches. CDR3 length: 17 residues. From germline, CDR1 is SEHNR and CDR2 FQNEAQ (reference sequence). The CDR3 DNA is TGTGCCAGCAGCTTAAGGGCTAGCGGGACCAGCCAAAACATTCAGTACTTC. It encodes CASSLRASGTSQNIQYF.

This clone was observed a few times. CDR3 coding DNA: TGCAGCATGACAGGGCCGGGTCGCACAGATACGCAGTATTTT. Translated: CSMTGPGRTDTQYF. The rearrangement uses TRBV29-1 and TRBJ2-3; 7 bases align to TRBD1. This CDR3 spans 14 amino acids. The germline V gene has CDR1 SQVTM and CDR2 ANQGSEA. Germline trimming cut 8 bases from V and 1 base from J; bases unmatched to any gene: 9.

The chain has TRBV11-2 and TRBJ2-5; 11 positions match TRBD2. Looked up from germline, CDR1 is SGHAT and CDR2 is FQNNGV. J gave up 5 bases and V 2 bases, and 1 base lay outside the gene matches. The CDR3 is made up of 14 amino acids. This CDR3 reads CASSLLAGGETQYF. As DNA, the CDR3 is TGTGCCAGCAGCTTACTAGCGGGAGGTGAGACCCAGTACTTC.

The chain joins TRBV28 to TRBJ2-7; no clear D gene. With 3 bases removed from V and 6 bases from J, the gap between germline ends came to 15 bases. The CDR3 is 14 amino acids. CDR1 is MDHEN and CDR2 is SYDVKM in the germline V gene. This CDR3 is CASSFAGASGEQYF. The CDR3 nucleotides are TGTGCCAGCAGTTTTGCAGGTGCCTCGGGCGAGCAGTACTTC.

V is TRBV2 and J is TRBJ2-2; the match to TRBD2 covers 10 bases. V lost 8 bases and J lost 4; bases outside the gene matches: 13. Germline CDR1 and CDR2: SNHLY and FYNNEI. The CDR3 loop spans 17 amino acids. CDR3 bases: TGTGCCAGCGGGGGAGCGGGAGGGTCGCTGGGCACCGGGGAGCTGTTTTTT. It encodes CASGGAGGSLGTGELFF.

J is TRBJ2-1 and V is TRBV7-2; unclear D gene. Germline V gene sequence: CDR1 SGHTA, CDR2 FQGNSA. Trimming removed 1 base from V and 5 bases from J, with 6 bases in between. The CDR3 has 13 amino acids. CDR3 nucleotides: TGTGCCAGCAGCTTAGGCAGGAACAATGAGCAGTTCTTC. This translates into CASSLGRNNEQFF.

V and J are TRBV5-6 and TRBJ2-5; no firm D call. The CDR3 is 11 amino acids. In germline, CDR1 is SGHDT, CDR2 YYEEEE. Trimming shortened V by 5 bases and J by 6 bases, and 8 bases separated the two germline ends. The CDR3 reads CASSGWKTQYF. DNA of the CDR3: TGTGCCAGCAGTGGTTGGAAGACCCAGTACTTC.

The chain uses TRBV4-1 and TRBJ2-3; possibly TRBD1 for D (7 bases). Looked up from germline, CDR1 is MGHRA and CDR2 is YSYEKL. V gave up 4 bases and J gave up 6 bases, with 14 bases separating them. This CDR3 contains 14 residues. This CDR3 is CASSRGDSADTQYF. The CDR3 coding sequence is TGCGCCAGCAGCCGGGGGGACAGTGCGGATACGCAGTATTTT.

V and J are TRBV7-3 and TRBJ2-1, with a possible D match to TRBD2 (6 bases). Germline CDR1 is SGHTA and CDR2 is FQGTGA. CDR3 length equals 13 residues. Trimming removed 0 bases from V and 11 bases from J, with 11 bases in between. The CDR3 region is CASSLTEGGQQFF. The CDR3 DNA follows: TGTGCCAGCAGCTTAACGGAGGGTGGACAGCAGTTCTTC.

By frequency in the sample, this clone is medium-sized. The sample holds other DNA sequences that translate to the same CDR3. The chain is built from TRBV30 and TRBJ2-1; D may match TRBD1 or TRBD2 (6 bases each). V was clipped by 3 bases and J by 7 bases, with 13 bases between them. CDR1 GTSNPN and CDR2 SVGIG come from the germline V gene (reference sequence). The CDR3 totals 13 residues. The CDR3 region is CAWRTGRLNEQFF. The CDR3 DNA sequence: TGTGCCTGGAGAACAGGGAGGTTGAATGAGCAGTTCTTC.

The chain uses TRBV4-1 and TRBJ2-5; TRBD1 agrees at 9 bases. The J call may be wrong; the DNA end is better matched by TRBJ2-7. Germline V CDR1 and CDR2: MGHRA, YSYEKL. CDR3 size: 13 residues. The chain's CDR3 is CASSAQGAHEQYF. CDR3 DNA sequence: TGCGCCAGCAGCGCACAGGGGGCCCACGAGCAGTACTTC.

V is TRBV29-1 and J is TRBJ1-2, with a tentative D call TRBD1 (6 bases). V was trimmed by 1 base and J by 4 bases, leaving 13 bases between them. The length of the CDR3 is 14 residues. Per germline, CDR1 SQVTM and CDR2 ANQGSEA. This CDR3 reads CSVEGGAVPYGYTF. In nucleotides, the CDR3 is TGCAGCGTTGAAGGGGGGGCAGTTCCCTATGGCTACACCTTC.

The V gene is TRBV19, the J gene TRBJ1-5; 12 bases line up with TRBD1. The J segment lost 1 base and the V segment lost 6 bases, leaving 10 bases of the junction unmatched. Germline V gene sequence: CDR1 LNHDA, CDR2 SQIVND (reference sequence). The CDR3 has 18 residues. Here the CDR3 reads CASRSGTGGRWSNQPQHF. The CDR3 DNA sequence: TGTGCCAGTAGATCCGGGACAGGGGGCCGGTGGAGCAATCAGCCCCAGCATTTT.

The rearrangement links TRBV9 to TRBJ2-7, with D hard to call. V shed 0 bases and J shed 7 bases, with 11 bases lying between them. Looked up from germline, CDR1 is SGDLS and CDR2 is YYNGEE. This CDR3 has 13 amino acids. CDR3 nucleotide sequence: TGTGCCAGCAGCGTAGTCCCGGGTGATGAGCAGTACTTC. Protein sequence: CASSVVPGDEQYF.

The rearrangement joins TRBV5-1 to TRBJ2-1; D perhaps matches TRBD1 (6 bases). Trimming cost V 4 bases and J 5 bases, with 13 bases left between them. This CDR3 is built from 14 residues. Germline CDR1 reads SGHRS; CDR2 reads YFSETQ. In DNA, the CDR3 is TGCGCCAGCAGCCCACAGGGCCCGGACAATGAGCAGTTCTTC. It specifies CASSPQGPDNEQFF. Variable domain in full (rest from reference TRBV5-1 and TRBJ2-1): KAGVTQTPRYLIKTRGQQVTLSCSPISGHRSVSWYQQTPGQGLQFLFEYFSETQRNKGNFPGRFSGRQFSNSRSEMNVSTLELGDSALYLCASSPQGPDNEQFFGPGTRLTVL.

The genes are TRBV5-1 and TRBJ1-2, with D possibly TRBD1 on 5 matching bases. The CDR3 contains 15 residues. Germline V gene sequence: CDR1 SGHRS, CDR2 YFSETQ. Trimming removed 0 bases from V and 4 bases from J, with 13 bases in between. CDR3 loop: CASSLEARESYGYTF. The CDR3 DNA follows: TGCGCCAGCAGCTTGGAGGCCAGGGAGAGCTATGGCTACACCTTC.

The gene calls are TRBV19 and TRBJ2-7; 8 nucleotides line up with TRBD1. Per germline, CDR1 LNHDA and CDR2 SQIVND (reference sequence). CDR3 length: 15 amino acids. The trim removed 2 bases at V and 0 bases at J, leaving 3 bases unmatched. Here the CDR3 reads CASSINGQGSYEQYF. CDR3 DNA: TGTGCCAGTAGTATAAACGGACAGGGCTCCTACGAGCAGTACTTC.

The gene calls are TRBV4-2 and TRBJ2-5, with D possibly being TRBD2 (5 bases). The DNA end is more similar to TRBJ2-7, so the J call may be wrong. This CDR3 region has 15 residues. CDR1 and CDR2 (germline): LGHNA, YNFKEQ. The CDR3 protein is CASSQDPSSSYEQYF. The CDR3 region has the DNA TGTGCCAGCAGCCAAGATCCTAGCAGCTCCTACGAGCAGTACTTC.